Listed below are T cell receptor beta chains from one sample, sequenced in a study of cytomegalovirus exposure and HLA in healthy donors. The assay was immunoSEQ multiplex PCR, and TCRdb's table has in-frame clones only and misses some. Here the sample spans about 97,000 clones, roughly 74% being singletons. The sequenced material came from PBMCs. The receptors were gathered from a woman in her forties in good health and CMV-seronegative. CDR3s leave out the opening cysteine and the closing phenylalanine or tryptophan. The D gene is left open where the match is weak.

>TRBD1|TRBJ2-3|TRBV4-1|13
ASTTMDRSTDTQY
>NA|TRBJ1-4|TRBV6-6|12
ASSRGPRGEKLF
>TRBD2|TRBJ2-3|TRBV19|13
ASSVTSGRTDTQY
>NA|NA|TRBV19|13
ATLDQDNGDYEQY
>NA|TRBJ2-1|TRBV11-2|12
ASTSFRGQNEQF
>TRBD1|TRBJ2-3|TRBV7-3|12
ASSYRQGRDTQY
>NA|TRBJ1-2|TRBV27|13
ASSFGGGANYGYT
>TRBD1|TRBJ2-7|TRBV5-4|12
ASSPGTGAYEQY
>TRBD1|TRBJ1-2|TRBV7-9|17
ASSLAIGTGDYYNYGYT
>TRBD1|TRBJ2-3|TRBV6-5|13
ASSPTGVGTDTQY
>NA|TRBJ2-3|TRBV29-1|11
SVALGLADTQY
>NA|TRBJ2-3|TRBV5-1|14
ASSLGLGGNTDTQY
>TRBD2|TRBJ2-2|TRBV5-4|15
ASSRGGGGADTGELF
>NA|NA|TRBV14|12
ASSQETGSYEQY
>NA|TRBJ2-4|TRBV27|13
ASSLSPIAKNIQY
>NA|TRBJ1-2|TRBV5-6|12
ASSWSTRPYGYT
>NA|TRBJ2-2|TRBV27|12
ASSPMLSTGELF
>NA|TRBJ1-3|TRBV18|14
ASSPRALEVRNTIY
>NA|TRBJ1-4|TRBV5-5|11
ASQMSTNEKLF
>TRBD2|TRBJ2-5|TRBV6-1|11
ASSGSGTETQY
>NA|TRBJ2-7|TRBV30|12
AWMGLSFPYEQY
>TRBD1|TRBJ1-1|TRBV7-9|15
ASIPPGQGHVRTEAF
>TRBD1|TRBJ2-1|TRBV10-2|15
ASSVDRDRVVYNEQF
>TRBD2|TRBJ2-3|TRBV15|15
ATSGQKLAGAGDTQY
>NA|TRBJ1-1|TRBV30|13
AWSVSAGKNTEAF
>NA|TRBJ2-4|TRBV30|14
AWSDTAPLAKNIQY
>NA|TRBJ1-2|TRBV6-5|11
ASTPGGAYGYT
>NA|TRBJ2-1|TRBV4-3|10
ASSQVWSEQF
>NA|TRBJ1-1|TRBV15|13
ATSRGRAGNTEAF
>NA|TRBJ2-7|TRBV5-1|16
ASSLDDGHQGGYYEQY
>TRBD2|TRBJ2-2|TRBV11-1|12
ASSWGTSSGELF
>NA|TRBJ2-1|TRBV5-1|13
ASSQQGTLYNEQF
>NA|TRBJ1-4|TRBV11-2|12
ASSLSRVNEKLF
>NA|TRBJ2-7|TRBV6-5|11
ASSYSRAGEQY
>NA|TRBJ1-1|TRBV5-1|13
ASSRIPGQNTEAF
>TRBD1|TRBJ2-2|TRBV28|15
ASSLLGQGAVTGELF
>TRBD1|TRBJ2-7|TRBV11-3|13
ASSPGQGKTYEQY
>TRBD2|TRBJ2-7|TRBV28|12
ASRSSGSIYEQY
>TRBD2|TRBJ2-7|TRBV6-5|12
ASSELAGGYEQY
>NA|TRBJ2-1|TRBV2|9
ASSELFEQF
>TRBD2|TRBJ2-1|TRBV29-1|10
SSHTSDNEQF
>NA|TRBJ2-2|TRBV4-3|17
ASSDQQGGTRLNTGELF
>NA|TRBJ2-5|TRBV7-9|14
ASSLDVSRAQETQY